The next 9 T cell receptor beta chains were all read from a single sample in a study of T cells after yellow fever vaccination. TCRdb processed the 5' RACE reads anew with MiXCR; each CDR3 protein has one entry. Of about 340,000 distinct CDR3 sequences in the sample, approximately 12% are singletons; the top ten hold 3.2%. The sample was CD4+ T cells sorted from PBMCs, taken 15 days after the yellow fever booster vaccination. Source of these receptors: a man between 18 and 35 years old who received the YFV17D yellow fever vaccine.

This rearrangement joins TRBV6-2 or TRBV6-3 to TRBJ2-7, with unresolved D. Trimming removed 2 bases from V and 3 bases from J, with 5 bases in between. Per the germline V gene, CDR1 is MNHEY and CDR2 is SVGEGT. The CDR3 runs 12 residues. Here the CDR3 reads CASSYGVYEQYF. CDR3 nucleotides: TGTGCCAGCAGTTACGGGGTCTACGAGCAGTACTTC.

Ten or more counts support this clonotype. V gene TRBV7-8 combines with J gene TRBJ2-1; D is unclear. CDR3 length: 14 residues. CDR1 and CDR2 from the germline V gene are SGHVS and FQNEAQ. Trimming removed 4 bases at V and 7 bases at J, with 14 bases between. The CDR3 DNA is TGTGCCAGCAGCTCGACCGGGCTACGGAATGAGCAGTTCTTC. Protein: CASSSTGLRNEQFF.

A few counts support this clonotype. The rearrangement joins TRBV12-3 or TRBV12-4 to TRBJ1-3; the D gene is possibly TRBD1 (6 bases). Trimming removed 1 base at V and 3 bases at J, with 13 bases between. This CDR3 is 16 amino acids long. The CDR3 loop is CASSLVGQRSGNTIYF. Here the CDR3 DNA reads TGTGCCAGCAGTTTAGTGGGACAAAGAAGTGGAAACACCATATATTTT.

The table lists this clonotype with a few counts. V is TRBV2 and J is TRBJ2-6, with TRBD1 matching 7 bases. V was pared by 6 bases and J by 2 bases, with 7 bases of the junction left unmatched. The CDR3 contains 16 residues. The V gene's germline CDR1 is SNHLY and CDR2 FYNNEI. CDR3 residues: CASSRNRGPGANVLTF. CDR3 DNA: TGTGCCAGCAGCCGAAACAGGGGACCTGGGGCCAACGTCCTGACTTTC.

The chain uses TRBV27 and TRBJ2-4; possibly TRBD1 for D (6 bases). The V and J ends lost 3 bases and 10 bases respectively, with 16 bases between them. There are 14 residues in the CDR3. The germline V gene has CDR1 MNHEY and CDR2 SMNVEV (reference sequence). The CDR3 is CASSFPDSPVIQYF. The CDR3 coding sequence is TGTGCCAGCAGTTTCCCGGACAGTCCAGTGATTCAGTACTTC.

This clonotype was counted ten times or more. V and J are TRBV11-3 and TRBJ2-3; no definite D call. The germline V gene encodes CDR1 SGHNT and CDR2 YENEEA. Trimming shortened V by 2 bases and J by 5 bases, and 5 bases separated the two germline ends. The CDR3 has 12 residues. CDR3 nucleotide sequence: TGTGCCAGCAGCTTAATGGGAGATACGCAGTATTTT. This translates into CASSLMGDTQYF.

This clonotype was detected only a few times. This rearrangement joins TRBV18 to TRBJ2-5, with a weak D call TRBD2 (7 bases). Germline V gene sequence: CDR1 KGHSH, CDR2 LQKENI. Trimming removed 1 base at V and 5 bases at J, with 20 bases between. The CDR3 extends over 17 amino acids. CDR3 in amino acids: CASSPRAGRGQSETQYF. The CDR3 region has the DNA TGTGCCAGCTCACCACGTGCGGGGCGGGGGCAGTCGGAGACCCAGTACTTC.

This clonotype has a count of ten or more. The chain joins TRBV7-7 to TRBJ1-5, with 10 bases that match TRBD1. Germline-derived CDR1 and CDR2 are SSHAT and FNYEAQ (reference sequence). CDR3 length equals 16 residues. V lost 3 bases and J lost 2; bases outside the gene matches: 4. CDR3 residues: CASSFLGTGGNQPQHF. The CDR3 coding sequence is TGTGCCAGCAGCTTTCTCGGGACAGGGGGCAATCAGCCCCAGCATTTT.

There are a few counts of this clonotype. The CDR3 DNA reads TGCGCCAGCAGCCAAGAAGGACTAGCGGGGGTTGATACGCAGTATTTT. This translates into CASSQEGLAGVDTQYF. The chain couples TRBV4-3 to TRBJ2-3; 13 bases match TRBD2. Germline CDR1 LGHNA, CDR2 YSLEER. After removal of 0 bases from V and 6 bases from J, the junction contained 3 bases not matched to a gene. The CDR3 sequence is 16 residues long.